The T cell receptor beta chain described here comes from a study of tissue T cells after allogeneic stem cell transplantation. V dropped 0 bases and J dropped 0 bases, with 8 bases sitting between them. Per the germline V gene, CDR1 is LGHNA and CDR2 is YNLKQL (reference sequence). The CDR3 runs to 15 residues. Study-level results: Blood and spleen captured only part of the tissue TCR repertoire.

As to this clone: Its antigen remains unknown. Gene names and germline match the mouse. The CDR3 end is not reached by the read, which stops 1 residue before it; the germline J gene fills it in.

This sample's time point: mouse harvest day 7 after allogeneic transplant. The graft held 10^6 splenic CD5+ T cells and 10^7 T-cell-depleted bone marrow cells. Tissues came from B6→BALB/c major-mismatch GVHD mice at day 7 or 14. Survey-depth TCRbeta CDR3 sequencing reported V/J genes and productive frequencies. Assay: immunoSEQ multiplex PCR; the TCRdb copy retains only in-frame clones and omits some. The sample has over 5,000 clones; roughly 47% are singletons. This chain connects TRBV5 to TRBJ1-1; D is ambiguous. The source of this sequence is a female BALB/c mouse given C57BL/6 T cells with graft-versus-host disease after an allogeneic hematopoietic cell transplant. Sequenced input: gut tissue. CDR3 region: CASSQDAGANTEVFF. The covered CDR3 bases are TGTGCCAGCAGCCAAGACGCGGGTGCAAACACAGAAGTCTTC.